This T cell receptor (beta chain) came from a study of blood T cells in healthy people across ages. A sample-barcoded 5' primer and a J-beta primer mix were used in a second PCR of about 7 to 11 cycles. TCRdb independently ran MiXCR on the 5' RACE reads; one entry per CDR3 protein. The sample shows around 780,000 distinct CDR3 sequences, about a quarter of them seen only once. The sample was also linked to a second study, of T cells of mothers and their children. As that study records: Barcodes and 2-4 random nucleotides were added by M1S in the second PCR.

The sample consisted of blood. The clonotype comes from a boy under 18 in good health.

The DNA of the CDR3 is TGCAGCGTTCGTATGGACAGATACAATGAGCAGTTCTTC. As protein: CSVRMDRYNEQFF. V gene TRBV29-1 combines with J gene TRBJ2-1; D possibly corresponds to TRBD1 (6 bases). Germline assignment: CDR1 SQVTM and CDR2 ANQGSEA. V gave up 5 bases and J gave up 4 bases, with 12 bases separating them. This CDR3 spans 13 amino acids.